This T cell receptor beta chain was captured by sequencing in a study of identical twins' blood T cells. Study-wide findings and caveats: Abundant TCRbeta CDR3s overlapped more between twins than with unrelated donors.

TCR cDNA libraries were made from RNA using a previously described, modified protocol. As handled by the study authors: Clonotypes per individual ranged from about 95,000 to nearly 550,000. TCRdb fed the 5' RACE reads into MiXCR, producing one record per CDR3 protein. In this record, the V and J calls reflect TCRdb's handling and not the investigators' own analysis. The sample holds fewer than 450,000 distinct CDR3 sequences; about 28% are singletons and the top ten take roughly 5.5%. Three pairs of healthy female monozygous twins were the donors. This clonotype showed up many times. What it recognizes is unknown. The V gene's germline CDR1 is SQVTM and CDR2 ANQGSEA. The CDR3 loop spans 11 amino acids. V was clipped by 7 bases and J by 5 bases, with 11 bases between them.

The gene calls are TRBV29-1 and TRBJ1-1, with no clear D. The sequence was collected from a woman aged 18 to 49 in good health. What was sequenced was PBMCs. CDR3 protein: CSAKGWTEAFF. Here the CDR3 DNA reads TGCAGCGCGAAGGGTTGGACTGAAGCTTTCTTT. The full variable domain, its missing parts supplied by reference TRBV29-1 and TRBJ1-1, is SAVISQKPSRDICQRGTSLTIQCQVDSQVTMMFWYRQQPGQSLTLIATANQGSEATYESGFVIDKFPISRPNLTFSTLTVSNMSPEDSSIYLCSAKGWTEAFFGQGTRLTVV.